These 10 T cell receptor beta chains originate from one sample sequenced in a study of T-cell memory formation after mild COVID-19 (dated by TCRdb to about 2021). Library creation used 5' RACE. Sequenced on an Illumina NovaSeq 6000. The public reads were reanalyzed by TCRdb: fastp trimming at Q25, MiXCR alignment, in-frame beta chains only. Each entry merges the rows of one CDR3 protein and shows their most common DNA and genes. For this sample the table gives about 190,000 distinct CDR3 sequences, of which about 21% were detected only once. Roughly 24% of the sample is in the top ten clones. The sequenced material came from PBMCs or a T cell subset sorted from them (not recorded which). The receptors originated from an adult woman who had mild COVID-19 (a few samples of this study predate the infection). The sample titles of this study are shuffled in the database, so cell type and time point are left out; the donor was told from shared clones.

The V gene is TRBV3-1, the J gene TRBJ2-4, with 7 bases identical to TRBD1. V trimming: 7 bases; J trimming: 2 bases; junction bases outside the gene matches: 8. The CDR3 extends over 15 amino acids. Germline V gene lookup returns CDR1 LGHDT and CDR2 YNNKEL (reference sequence). CDR3 sequence reads: CASIHPTGTKNIQYF. CDR3 DNA sequence: TGTGCCAGCATCCATCCGACAGGGACCAAAAACATTCAGTACTTC.

The V and J genes are TRBV27 and TRBJ2-6, with D perhaps given as TRBD1 or TRBD2 (6 bases each). V shed 9 bases and J shed 0 bases, with 12 bases lying between them. This CDR3 is 15 amino acids long. Germline V gene lookup returns CDR1 MNHEY and CDR2 SMNVEV (reference sequence). The CDR3 sequence is CASGGLSSGANVLTF. Written as DNA, the CDR3 is TGTGCCAGTGGGGGGCTAAGCTCTGGGGCCAACGTCCTGACTTTC. The full variable domain, with the rest looked up from reference TRBV27 and TRBJ2-6, is EAQVTQNPRYLITVTGKKLTVTCSQNMNHEYMSWYRQDPGLGLRQIYYSMNVEVTDKGDVPEGYKVSRKEKRNFPLILESPSPNQTSLYFCASGGLSSGANVLTFGAGSRLTVL.

The table lists this clonotype with a few counts. The chain links TRBV4-1 to TRBJ2-7; maybe TRBD2 (6 bases). Germline assignment: CDR1 MGHRA and CDR2 YSYEKL. This CDR3 is 17 amino acids long. V lost 5 bases and J lost 3, with 23 bases in between. The CDR3 here is CASSFIVTVEEGYEQYF. The CDR3 DNA sequence: TGCGCCAGCAGCTTTATCGTTACAGTAGAGGAGGGCTACGAGCAGTACTTC.

The rearrangement uses TRBV25-1 and TRBJ2-1, with TRBD2 identical over 15 bases. The CDR3 is made up of 17 amino acids. The V gene's germline CDR1 is MGHDK and CDR2 SYGVNS. Trimming took 5 bases from V and 8 from J; bases not matched to a gene: 10. CDR3 loop: CASSRSYGLAGGDEQFF. The CDR3 DNA follows: TGTGCCAGCAGTCGATCGTACGGACTAGCGGGAGGGGATGAGCAGTTCTTC.

This clonotype was seen a few times. The rearrangement joins TRBV6-2 or TRBV6-3 to TRBJ2-1; D not resolved. From germline, CDR1 is MNHEY and CDR2 SVGEGT. Trimming took off 4 bases at V and 10 bases at J, with 11 bases between the two ends. The CDR3 consists of 12 residues. CDR3 in DNA: TGTGCCAGCAGTTTCCCCGAGCTAGAGCAGTTCTTC. This gives the protein CASSFPELEQFF.

CDR3 region: CASFSSGGTGEQFF. In DNA form, the CDR3 reads TGTGCCAGTTTTTCTAGCGGGGGGACGGGTGAGCAGTTCTTC. The J gene is TRBJ2-1, the V gene TRBV12-3 or TRBV12-4; 11 bases align to TRBD2. J was trimmed by 9 bases and V by 9 bases; bases with no gene match: 10. The length of the CDR3 is 14 residues.

The chain uses TRBV9 and TRBJ2-1; D perhaps matches TRBD2 (6 bases). The CDR3 contains 15 residues. Germline assignment: CDR1 SGDLS and CDR2 YYNGEE. V was shortened by 3 bases and J by 2 bases, with 12 bases between the two germline ends. The CDR3 spells CASSETGTPYNEQFF. CDR3 in DNA: TGTGCCAGCAGCGAAACCGGGACTCCCTACAATGAGCAGTTCTTC.

This chain connects TRBV7-2 to TRBJ2-5; 8 nucleotides align to TRBD2. The CDR3 is 17 amino acids. Trimming at V came to 1 base and at J to 5 bases, leaving 12 bases not matched to a gene. The germline V gene encodes CDR1 SGHTA and CDR2 FQGNSA. Here the CDR3 DNA reads TGTGCCAGCAGCTTAGGGACAATAGCGGGATATGAGGAGACCCAGTACTTC. Residues: CASSLGTIAGYEETQYF.

This clonotype was counted ten times or more. V gene TRBV4-3 combines with J gene TRBJ1-1; D gene uncertain. This CDR3 is built from 13 residues. CDR1 is LGHNA and CDR2 is YSLEER in the germline V gene. V lost 1 base and J 0 bases, leaving 3 bases between the germline ends. CDR3 nucleotides: TGCGCCAGCAGCCAAGGGGTGAACACTGAAGCTTTCTTT. Protein sequence: CASSQGVNTEAFF.

The chain has TRBV4-1 and TRBJ2-7; D not resolved. The CDR3 consists of 13 residues. Per the germline V gene, CDR1 is MGHRA and CDR2 is YSYEKL. Trimming took off 0 bases at V and 3 bases at J, with 6 bases between the two ends. The CDR3 sequence is CASSQDRFYEQYF. The CDR3 DNA is TGCGCCAGCAGCCAAGACAGGTTCTACGAGCAGTACTTC.